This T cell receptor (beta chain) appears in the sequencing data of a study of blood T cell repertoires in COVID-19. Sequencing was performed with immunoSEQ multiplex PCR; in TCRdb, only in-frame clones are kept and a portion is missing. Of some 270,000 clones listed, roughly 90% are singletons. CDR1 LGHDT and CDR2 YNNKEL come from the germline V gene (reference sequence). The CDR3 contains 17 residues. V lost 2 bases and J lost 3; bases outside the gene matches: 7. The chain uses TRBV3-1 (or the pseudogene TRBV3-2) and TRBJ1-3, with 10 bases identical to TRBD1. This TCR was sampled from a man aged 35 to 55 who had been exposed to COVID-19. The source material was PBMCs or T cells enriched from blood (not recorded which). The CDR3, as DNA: TGTGCCAGCAGCCAACCCAAGACAGGGGGCTTTGGAAACACCATATATTTT. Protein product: CASSQPKTGGFGNTIYF.